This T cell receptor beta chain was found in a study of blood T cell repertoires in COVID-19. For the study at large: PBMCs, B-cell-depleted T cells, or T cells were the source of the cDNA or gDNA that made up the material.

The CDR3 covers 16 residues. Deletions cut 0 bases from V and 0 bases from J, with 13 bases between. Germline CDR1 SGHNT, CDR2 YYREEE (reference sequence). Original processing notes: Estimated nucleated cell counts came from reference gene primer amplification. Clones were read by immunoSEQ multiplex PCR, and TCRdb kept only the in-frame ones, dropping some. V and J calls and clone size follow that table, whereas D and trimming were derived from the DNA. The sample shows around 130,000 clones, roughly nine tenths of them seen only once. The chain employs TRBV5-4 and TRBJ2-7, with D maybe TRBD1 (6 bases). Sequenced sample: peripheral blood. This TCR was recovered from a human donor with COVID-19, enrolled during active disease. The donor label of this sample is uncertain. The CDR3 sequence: CASSLGQARFSYEQYF. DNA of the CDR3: TGTGCCAGCAGCTTGGGACAGGCTAGATTCTCCTACGAGCAGTACTTC. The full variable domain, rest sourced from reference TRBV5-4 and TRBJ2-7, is ETGVTQSPTHLIKTRGQQVTLRCSSQSGHNTVSWYQQALGQGPQFIFQYYREEENGRGNFPPRFSGLQFPNYSSELNVNALELDDSALYLCASSLGQARFSYEQYFGPGTRLTVT.